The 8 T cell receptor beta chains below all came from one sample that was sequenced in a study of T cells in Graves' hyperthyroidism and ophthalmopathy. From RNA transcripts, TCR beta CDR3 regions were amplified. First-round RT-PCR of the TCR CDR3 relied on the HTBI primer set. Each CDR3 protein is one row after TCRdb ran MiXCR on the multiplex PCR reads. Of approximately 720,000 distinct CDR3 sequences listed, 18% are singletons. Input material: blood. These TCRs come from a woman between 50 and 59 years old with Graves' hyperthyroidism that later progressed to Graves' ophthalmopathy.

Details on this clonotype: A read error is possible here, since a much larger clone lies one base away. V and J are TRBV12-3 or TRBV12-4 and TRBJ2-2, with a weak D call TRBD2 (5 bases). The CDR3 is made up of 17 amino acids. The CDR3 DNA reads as TGTGCCAGCGGTTTCCCCCGCCGTGAGGGCAAGGCCGGGGAGCTGTTTTTT. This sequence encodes CASGFPRREGKAGELFF.

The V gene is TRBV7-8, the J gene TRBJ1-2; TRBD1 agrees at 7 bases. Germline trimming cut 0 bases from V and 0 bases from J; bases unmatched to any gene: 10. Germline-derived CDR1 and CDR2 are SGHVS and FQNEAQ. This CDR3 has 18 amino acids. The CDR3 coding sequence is TGTGCCAGCAGCTTAGCGGGGACAGCCGCAGGGGCTAACTATGGCTACACCTTC. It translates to CASSLAGTAAGANYGYTF.

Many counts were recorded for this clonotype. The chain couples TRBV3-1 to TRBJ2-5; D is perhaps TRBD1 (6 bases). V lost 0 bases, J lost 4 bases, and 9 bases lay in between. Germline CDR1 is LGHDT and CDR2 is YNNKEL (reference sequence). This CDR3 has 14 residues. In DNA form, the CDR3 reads TGTGCCAGCAGCCAAGATGCCAGGGGAGAGACCCAGTACTTC. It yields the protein CASSQDARGETQYF.

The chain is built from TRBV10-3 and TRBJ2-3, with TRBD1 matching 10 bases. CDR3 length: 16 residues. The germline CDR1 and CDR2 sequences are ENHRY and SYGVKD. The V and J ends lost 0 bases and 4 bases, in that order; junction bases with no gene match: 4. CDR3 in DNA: TGTGCCATCAGTGAGTCGGGACAGGGGCTCCCAGATACGCAGTATTTT. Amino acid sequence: CAISESGQGLPDTQYF.

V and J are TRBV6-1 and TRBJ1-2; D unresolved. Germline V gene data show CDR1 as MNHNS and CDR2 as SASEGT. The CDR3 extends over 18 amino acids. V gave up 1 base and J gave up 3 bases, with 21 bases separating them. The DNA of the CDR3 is TGTGCCAGCAGTGAAGGGATAGGGATGGCGGCCCTTTACTATGGCTACACCTTC. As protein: CASSEGIGMAALYYGYTF.

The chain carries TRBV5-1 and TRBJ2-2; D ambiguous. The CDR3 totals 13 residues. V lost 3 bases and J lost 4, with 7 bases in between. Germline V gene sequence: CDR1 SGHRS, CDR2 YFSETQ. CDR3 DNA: TGCGCCAGCAGCTCTACAAGCACCGGGGAGCTGTTTTTT. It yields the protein CASSSTSTGELFF.

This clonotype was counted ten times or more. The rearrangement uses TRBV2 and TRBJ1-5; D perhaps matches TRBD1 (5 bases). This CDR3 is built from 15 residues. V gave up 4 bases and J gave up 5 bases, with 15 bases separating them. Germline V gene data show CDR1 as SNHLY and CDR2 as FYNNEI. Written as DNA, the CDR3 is TGTGCCAGCAGTGTGAGACGGGGGGTCGATCAGCCCCAGCATTTT. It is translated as CASSVRRGVDQPQHF.

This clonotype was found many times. CDR3 sequence: CASSLVAGEQFF. In DNA, the CDR3 is TGTGCCAGCAGCTTAGTAGCTGGTGAGCAGTTCTTC. The rearrangement links TRBV7-9 to TRBJ2-1; no definite D call. Germline CDR1 SEHNR, CDR2 FQNEAQ (reference sequence). V lost 1 base to trimming and J lost 9 bases, with 7 bases between them. CDR3 length: 12 residues.